This TCR beta chain was identified in a study of cytomegalovirus exposure and HLA in healthy donors. A few counts support this clone. The donors belonged to the roughly 110-subject validation cohort, separate from the roughly 650-subject first cohort. Some clones are missing from TCRdb's copy, which holds only in-frame ones; the method was immunoSEQ multiplex PCR. This sample has roughly 200,000 clones, with approximately 84% found just once. CDR1 and CDR2 (germline): KGHSH, LQKENI. V was pared by 4 bases and J by 6 bases, with 13 bases between. The CDR3 has 13 residues. The sequenced material came from PBMCs. This receptor was obtained from a woman under 30 in good health and CMV-seropositive. This chain links TRBV18 with TRBJ2-7; a weak D match, TRBD1 (6 bases). CDR3 coding DNA: TGTGCCAGCTCACAATCGACAGGCACCGAGCAGTACTTC. It yields the protein CASSQSTGTEQYF. Variable domain in full (rest from reference TRBV18 and TRBJ2-7): NAGVMQNPRHLVRRRGQEARLRCSPMKGHSHVYWYRQLPEEGLKFMVYLQKENIIDESGMPKERFSAEFPKEGPSILRIQQVVRGDSAAYFCASSQSTGTEQYFGPGTRLTVT.